A selection of T cell receptor beta chains follows, all from one sample in a study of identical twins. TCRdb ran MiXCR on the 5' RACE reads and lists one entry per CDR3 protein. The sample lists just over 450,000 distinct CDR3 sequences, 12% to 15% occurring once. This same sample was also taken into another study, of yellow fever vaccine responses in identical twins.

The specimen sequenced was CD4+ T cells sorted from blood. The origin of the receptors is a woman under 30 in good health. Both conserved end residues are part of each CDR3. D genes are given only for firm matches. Clone size is shown for a subset of rows, as once, few, many or a class of expanded clone.

CDR3aa,CDR3nt,abundance,j_gene,v_gene,d_gene
CASSPYGGQGETQYF,TGTGCCAGCAGCCCATACGGCGGGCAGGGGGAGACCCAGTACTTC,once,TRBJ2-5,TRBV9,NA
CASSPRIGSGYGYTF,TGTGCCAGCAGCCCACGTATTGGCTCGGGCTATGGCTACACCTTC,NA,TRBJ1-2,TRBV12-3/TRBV12-4,NA
CASSWGGKPYEQYF,TGCGCCAGCAGCTGGGGCGGGAAGCCCTACGAGCAGTACTTC,few,TRBJ2-7,TRBV5-1,NA
CASSLGPGDSSGNTIYF,TGTGCCAGCAGCTTAGGCCCCGGGGACAGCTCTGGAAACACCATATATTTT,few,TRBJ1-3,TRBV7-2,TRBD1
CASSQRGGGTQYF,TGTGCCAGCAGCCAGCGGGGGGGCGGGACCCAGTACTTC,NA,TRBJ2-5,TRBV4-2,TRBD2
CSARELSGRGSYEQYF,TGCAGTGCTAGAGAACTTAGCGGGAGAGGGTCCTACGAGCAGTACTTC,few,TRBJ2-7,TRBV20-1,TRBD2
CASSVTPTDTQYF,TGTGCCAGCAGCGTAACACCCACAGATACGCAGTATTTT,NA,TRBJ2-3,TRBV9,NA
CASSLVVSSYEQYF,TGCGCCAGCAGCTTGGTCGTCAGCTCCTACGAGCAGTACTTC,NA,TRBJ2-7,TRBV5-1,NA
CSARDTSTLSYEQYF,TGCAGTGCTAGAGATACTAGCACTCTCTCCTACGAGCAGTACTTC,few,TRBJ2-7,TRBV20-1,NA
CAWSSGIQETQYF,TGTGCCTGGAGTTCGGGTATTCAAGAGACCCAGTACTTC,NA,TRBJ2-5,TRBV30,NA
CASSQAATTDTQYF,TGTGCCAGCAGCCAAGCGGCAACCACAGATACGCAGTATTTT,NA,TRBJ2-3,TRBV11-2,NA
CSVEGERASYNEQFF,TGCAGCGTTGAAGGGGAGCGGGCCTCCTACAATGAGCAGTTCTTC,NA,TRBJ2-1,TRBV29-1,NA
CNLRTGYGYTF,TGCAATTTAAGGACAGGGTATGGCTACACCTTC,NA,TRBJ1-2,TRBV20-1,TRBD1
CASSQDGTGGSVEQFF,TGTGCCAGCAGCCAAGATGGGACAGGGGGCTCTGTTGAGCAGTTCTTC,NA,TRBJ2-1,TRBV5-6,TRBD1
CASSPTSGRGDTQYF,TGTGCCAGCAGCCCCACTAGCGGGAGGGGAGATACGCAGTATTTT,many,TRBJ2-3,TRBV12-3/TRBV12-4,TRBD2
CASSPYGQGGSPLHF,TGTGCCAGCAGTCCCTATGGACAGGGAGGTTCACCCCTCCACTTT,many,TRBJ1-6,TRBV12-3/TRBV12-4,TRBD1
CASSGGPGTEAFF,TGTGCCAGCAGCGGGGGGCCGGGCACTGAAGCTTTCTTT,few,TRBJ1-1,TRBV9,NA
CASIHRGCFSPQHF,TGTGCCAGCATCCACAGGGGATGTTTTAGTCCCCAGCATTTT,few,TRBJ1-5,TRBV21-1,NA
CASGGQGEGNQPQHF,TGTGCCAGCGGGGGACAGGGGGAAGGGAATCAGCCCCAGCATTTT,few,TRBJ1-5,TRBV2,TRBD1
CASSIKGPTTINYGYTF,TGTGCCAGTAGTATCAAGGGACCAACGACGATAAACTATGGCTACACCTTC,few,TRBJ1-2,TRBV19,NA
CASSLTLWTSGQETQYF,TGTGCCAGCAGCCTCACCCTATGGACTAGCGGGCAAGAGACCCAGTACTTC,once,TRBJ2-5,TRBV3-1,TRBD2
CASSGHLNTEAFF,TGCGCCAGCAGCGGACATCTGAACACTGAAGCTTTCTTT,few,TRBJ1-1,TRBV5-1,NA
CSVEFGPSGRARTTTDTQYF,TGCAGCGTTGAATTTGGGCCTAGCGGGAGGGCCCGTACGACCACAGATACGCAGTATTTT,NA,TRBJ2-3,TRBV29-1,TRBD2
CSASGAYNEQFF,TGCAGTGCTAGCGGGGCATACAATGAGCAGTTCTTC,NA,TRBJ2-1,TRBV20-1,NA